Given below is one TCR beta chain in context. This sample stems from a study of blood T cell repertoires in COVID-19. Study at large: T cells, B-cell-depleted T cells, or PBMCs provided the cDNA or gDNA that served as material.

Profiling relied on immunoSEQ multiplex PCR, and the TCRdb table lists in-frame clones only, not all of them. There are around 330,000 clones in the sample; roughly 90% occur only once, and 5.2% lies in the top ten. Cohorts were assigned according to the clinical history that participants reported. This sequence was found in a man aged 55 to 70 who had recovered from COVID-19. The sample consisted of PBMCs or T cells enriched from blood (not recorded which).

CDR3 sequence reads: CASSSPGQTNEKLFF. In DNA form, the CDR3 reads TGTGCCAGCAGCTCCCCAGGACAGACTAATGAAAAACTGTTTTTT. This chain links TRBV5-4 with TRBJ1-4; a possible D gene is TRBD1 (6 bases). Looked up from germline, CDR1 is SGHNT and CDR2 is YYREEE (reference sequence). The germline V and J ends were trimmed by 3 bases and 2 bases, with 11 bases remaining between them. This CDR3 has 15 residues.